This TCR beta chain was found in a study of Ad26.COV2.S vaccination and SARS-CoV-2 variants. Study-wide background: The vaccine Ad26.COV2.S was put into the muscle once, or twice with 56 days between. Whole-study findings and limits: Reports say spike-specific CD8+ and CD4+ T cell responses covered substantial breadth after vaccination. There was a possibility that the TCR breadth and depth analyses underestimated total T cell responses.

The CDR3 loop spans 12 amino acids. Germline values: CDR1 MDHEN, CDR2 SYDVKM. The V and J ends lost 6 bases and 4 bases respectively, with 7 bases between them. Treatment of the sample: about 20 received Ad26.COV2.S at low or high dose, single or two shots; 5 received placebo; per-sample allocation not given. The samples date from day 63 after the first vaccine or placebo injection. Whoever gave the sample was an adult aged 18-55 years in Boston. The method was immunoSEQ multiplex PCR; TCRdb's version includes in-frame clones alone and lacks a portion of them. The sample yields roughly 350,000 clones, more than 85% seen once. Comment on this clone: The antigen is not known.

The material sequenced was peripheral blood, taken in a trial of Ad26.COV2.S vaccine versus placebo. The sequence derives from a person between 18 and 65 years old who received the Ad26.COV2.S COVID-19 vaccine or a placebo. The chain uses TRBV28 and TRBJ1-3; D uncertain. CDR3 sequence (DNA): TGTGCCAGCAGGGAAGGGGGAAACACCATATATTTT. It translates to CASREGGNTIYF.